A single sample is the source of the 30 T cell receptor beta chains below, sequenced in a study of cytomegalovirus exposure and HLA in healthy donors. Vbeta (60) and Jbeta (13) primers were used in the PCR. Libraries were prepared by immunoSEQ multiplex PCR; TCRdb keeps only in-frame clonotypes and omits some of them. This repertoire shows over 150,000 clones, roughly 75% found once; its top ten account for just under 5%. The specimen sequenced was PBMCs. The receptors originated from a male donor in good health and CMV-seronegative.

This clone has just one count. Germline and junction disagree at one end, which may indicate a read error. The V gene is TRBV9, the J gene TRBJ2-1; 8 bases agree with TRBD2. This CDR3 spans 16 amino acids. Germline V gives CDR1 SGDLS, CDR2 YYNGEE. The CDR3 loop reads CASSVTFPSGRESWIF. The CDR3, as DNA: TGTGCCAGCAGCGTAACGTTTCCTAGCGGGCGGGAATCATGGATCTTC. The whole variable domain, filled in from reference TRBV9 and TRBJ2-1, reads DSGVTQTPKHLITATGQRVTLRCSPRSGDLSVYWYQQSLDQGLQFLIQYYNGEERAKGNILERFSAQQFPDLHSELNLSSLELGDSALYFCASSVTFPSGRESWIFGPGTRLTVL.

The rearrangement links TRBV7-9 to TRBJ2-3; 16 bases line up with TRBD2. The CDR3 is made up of 15 amino acids. V gave up 7 bases and J gave up 12 bases; unmatched junction bases: 10. Per germline, CDR1 SEHNR and CDR2 FQNEAQ (reference sequence). The CDR3 reads CASTPGLAGGHNQYF. CDR3 bases: TGTGCCAGCACCCCGGGACTAGCGGGAGGGCATAACCAGTATTTT.

This clone was seen a handful of times. The chain couples TRBV5-1 to TRBJ2-5; the D is unclear. The V gene lost 0 bases and the J gene lost 6 bases, with 6 bases spanning the gap. CDR1 is SGHRS, CDR2 YFSETQ, per germline. The CDR3 is 12 amino acids. CDR3 nucleotide sequence: TGCGCCAGCAGCTTGGAGGAGAAGACCCAGTACTTC. Amino acid sequence: CASSLEEKTQYF.

The V call is TRBV9, the J call TRBJ2-1, with 8 bases lining up with TRBD1. The CDR3 has 14 amino acids. Unmatched junction bases numbered 5, after V lost 0 bases and J lost 9 bases. Germline V gene lookup returns CDR1 SGDLS and CDR2 YYNGEE. CDR3 in DNA: TGTGCCAGCAGCGTAGCGACAGGGGTGAGTGAGCAGTTCTTC. Translation: CASSVATGVSEQFF.

The chain combines TRBV4-1 with TRBJ2-2; 7 nucleotides agree with TRBD1. The CDR3 is 14 amino acids. Trimming removed 10 bases from V and 3 bases from J; junction bases left unmatched: 8. Germline-derived CDR1 and CDR2 are MGHRA and YSYEKL. For the CDR3, the DNA is TGCGCCACCAAGAAAGGACAGGACACCGGGGAGCTGTTTTTT. Protein sequence: CATKKGQDTGELFF.

This rearrangement joins TRBV28 to TRBJ1-3; D call uncertain. The CDR3 has 13 residues. The V end lost 7 bases, the J end lost 2 bases, and 9 bases lay between the germline ends. Germline V gene lookup returns CDR1 MDHEN and CDR2 SYDVKM. This CDR3 is CASTPAAGNTIYF. CDR3 DNA sequence: TGTGCCAGCACCCCAGCGGCTGGAAACACCATATATTTT.

There are a few counts of this clone. The chain recombines TRBV6-5 with TRBJ2-3, with TRBD2 as a possible D gene (5 bases). V shed 0 bases and J shed 2 bases, with 12 bases lying between them. This CDR3 has 16 residues. Germline assignment: CDR1 MNHEY and CDR2 SVGAGI. The CDR3 sequence is CASSYSAGVPTDTQYF. CDR3 bases: TGTGCCAGCAGTTACTCGGCGGGCGTGCCCACAGATACGCAGTATTTT.

V and J are TRBV7-8 and TRBJ2-7; no reliable D call. Germline CDR1 and CDR2: SGHVS and FQNEAQ. The V gene lost 2 bases and the J gene lost 11 bases, with 19 bases spanning the gap. This CDR3 spans 14 amino acids. CDR3 protein: CASSLSQYGAREYF. The CDR3 DNA is TGTGCCAGCAGCTTATCTCAGTACGGAGCCCGGGAGTACTTC.

J is TRBJ1-4 and V is TRBV6-1; the D is unclear. Trimming cost V 5 bases and J 5 bases, with 12 bases left between them. There are 14 residues in the CDR3. The V gene's germline CDR1 is MNHNS and CDR2 SASEGT. The CDR3 bases are TGTGCCAGCAGTTCGCCCAGAACCAATGAAAAACTGTTTTTT. Its protein is CASSSPRTNEKLFF.

J is TRBJ2-5 and V is TRBV5-1, with TRBD1 matching over 8 bases. Germline V CDR1 and CDR2: SGHRS, YFSETQ. The CDR3 loop spans 16 amino acids. V shed 0 bases and J 5 bases; nucleotides not matched to a gene: 9. In nucleotides, the CDR3 is TGCGCCAGCAGCTTGGCCATGGCAGGGGGCTGGGAGACCCAGTACTTC. As protein: CASSLAMAGGWETQYF.

The rearrangement uses TRBV5-5 and TRBJ1-1; D unresolved. The CDR3 runs 14 residues. Trimming stripped 0 bases from V and 1 base from J, with 7 bases between. Germline V gene sequence: CDR1 SGHKS, CDR2 YYEKEE (reference sequence). In nucleotides, the CDR3 is TGTGCCAGCAGCTTGGTTCCAGAGAACACTGAAGCTTTCTTT. Protein product: CASSLVPENTEAFF.

The rearrangement uses TRBV4-1 and TRBJ2-1, with 12 bases lining up with TRBD2. CDR1 is MGHRA, CDR2 YSYEKL, per germline. The CDR3 consists of 16 residues. With V trimmed by 1 base and J by 10 bases, 8 bases remained unmatched. Written as DNA, the CDR3 is TGCGCCAGCAGCCAAGTGGGACTAGCGGGCAATTTAGAGCAGTTCTTC. This gives the protein CASSQVGLAGNLEQFF.

This clone was observed once. The chain couples TRBV20-1 to TRBJ2-7; D gene unclear. This CDR3 contains 11 residues. The germline V and J ends were trimmed by 1 base and 2 bases, with 3 bases remaining between them. Germline V CDR1 and CDR2: DFQATT, SNEGSKA (reference sequence). CDR3 DNA: TGCAGTGCTAGAGCTACCTACGAGCAGTACTTC. As protein: CSARATYEQYF.

The chain combines TRBV2 with TRBJ2-7; 11 nucleotides align to TRBD1. There are 15 residues in the CDR3. Germline V gene data show CDR1 as SNHLY and CDR2 as FYNNEI. V gave up 9 bases and J gave up 3 bases; unmatched junction bases: 10. The CDR3 is CARIKPGQGVYEQYF. The CDR3 bases are TGTGCCAGGATCAAACCGGGACAGGGGGTCTACGAGCAGTACTTC.

J is TRBJ1-6 and V is TRBV27, with D unclear. CDR3 length equals 14 residues. Trimming took 3 bases from V and 5 from J, leaving 8 bases between them. CDR1 is MNHEY, CDR2 SMNVEV, per germline (reference sequence). The CDR3 here is CASSFYPNNSPLHF. The CDR3 bases are TGTGCCAGCAGTTTCTACCCTAATAATTCACCCCTCCACTTT.

The chain combines TRBV4-1 with TRBJ2-7; D might be TRBD2 (5 bases). This CDR3 is 15 amino acids long. CDR1 and CDR2 from the germline V gene are MGHRA and YSYEKL. The V end was cut by 1 base, the J end by 6 bases, with 16 bases between. The DNA of the CDR3 is TGCGCCAGCAGCCAAGGGGCTAGGGCGGGTTGCGAGCAGTACTTC. Translated, it gives CASSQGARAGCEQYF.

The gene calls are TRBV2 and TRBJ1-6; tentatively, D is TRBD1 (5 bases). V lost 1 base and J 10 bases, leaving 11 bases between the germline ends. The CDR3 is 14 residues long. The germline V gene encodes CDR1 SNHLY and CDR2 FYNNEI. CDR3 sequence reads: CASSEGRGNSPLHF. CDR3 DNA sequence: TGTGCCAGCAGTGAAGGAAGGGGAAACTCACCCCTCCACTTT.

V is TRBV5-1 and J is TRBJ2-5; TRBD2 matches 9 bases. Germline trimming cut 2 bases from V and 7 bases from J; bases unmatched to any gene: 12. Germline assignment: CDR1 SGHRS and CDR2 YFSETQ. CDR3 length: 16 amino acids. The CDR3 DNA follows: TGCGCCAGCAGCTTCGCCCGTTGGGGCGGGGGGGGGACCCAGTACTTC. Encoded protein: CASSFARWGGGGTQYF.

This clone was counted a few times. The rearrangement links TRBV5-1 to TRBJ1-1, with 7 bases aligning to TRBD1. This CDR3 has 14 residues. Germline V gene sequence: CDR1 SGHRS, CDR2 YFSETQ. V trimming: 7 bases; J trimming: 9 bases; junction bases outside the gene matches: 15. Written as DNA, the CDR3 is TGCGCCAGCGCCGTAGGGGGCCAATACCTGAAAGCTTTCTTT. This translates into CASAVGGQYLKAFF.

A single count supports this clone. V and J are TRBV7-2 and TRBJ2-2; 10 nucleotides agree with TRBD2. The CDR3 length is 19 residues. J lost 1 base, V lost 5 bases, and 13 bases had no gene match. CDR1 and CDR2 from the germline V gene are SGHTA and FQGNSA. CDR3 sequence reads: CASSPGLAVQGLNTGELFF. DNA of the CDR3: TGTGCCAGCAGCCCAGGACTAGCGGTCCAAGGCCTGAACACCGGGGAGCTGTTTTTT.

This clone is a singleton in its sample. This chain connects TRBV27 to TRBJ2-7; unclear D gene. CDR1 MNHEY and CDR2 SMNVEV come from the germline V gene (reference sequence). This CDR3 spans 12 amino acids. Trimming took off 5 bases at V and 0 bases at J, with 5 bases between the two ends. This chain's CDR3 is CASSPSSYEQYF. DNA of the CDR3: TGTGCCAGCAGTCCGAGCTCCTACGAGCAGTACTTC.

The chain links TRBV15 to TRBJ2-2; D is ambiguous. The germline V gene has CDR1 LNHNV and CDR2 YYDKDF (reference sequence). The V and J ends lost 2 bases and 3 bases respectively, with 10 bases between them. CDR3 length: 15 residues. The CDR3 region is CATSRLGLDTGELFF. The CDR3 nucleotides are TGTGCCACCAGCAGACTGGGCCTTGACACCGGGGAGCTGTTTTTT.

The rearrangement joins TRBV6-5 to TRBJ1-4; no definite D call. With 2 bases removed from V and 0 bases from J, the gap between germline ends came to 10 bases. The germline CDR1 and CDR2 sequences are MNHEY and SVGAGI. This CDR3 is 16 amino acids long. The CDR3 reads CASSYARTATNEKLFF. DNA of the CDR3: TGTGCCAGCAGTTACGCGCGGACTGCAACTAATGAAAAACTGTTTTTT.

This clone was picked up one time. The chain is built from TRBV7-3 and TRBJ1-1; 8 bases are shared with TRBD1. V dropped 1 base and J dropped 1; count of bases not matched to a gene: 2. The CDR3 has 15 residues. Germline CDR1 SGHTA, CDR2 FQGTGA. CDR3 bases: TGTGCCAGCAGCTTAATAGGACAGGGGAACACTGAAGCTTTCTTT. It is translated as CASSLIGQGNTEAFF. Looking up the rest from reference TRBV7-3 and TRBJ1-1 gives the full variable domain: GAGVSQTPSNKVTEKGKYVELRCDPISGHTALYWYRQSLGQGPEFLIYFQGTGAADDSGLPNDRFFAVRPEGSVSTLKIQRTERGDSAVYLCASSLIGQGNTEAFFGQGTRLTVV.

The V call is TRBV6-6, the J call TRBJ2-3; 9 bases fit TRBD2. The length of the CDR3 is 14 residues. Trimming at V came to 3 bases and at J to 5 bases, leaving 3 bases not matched to a gene. CDR1 and CDR2 (germline): MNHNY, SVGAGI (reference sequence). The CDR3 DNA is TGTGCCAGCAGTTATCGCGGGAGGGAAGATACGCAGTATTTT. It encodes CASSYRGREDTQYF.

The chain employs TRBV27 and TRBJ2-1, with 8 bases fitting TRBD2. The germline V gene encodes CDR1 MNHEY and CDR2 SMNVEV (reference sequence). V gave up 6 bases and J gave up 5 bases; unmatched junction bases: 12. The CDR3 length is 16 residues. The CDR3: CASRVGRGAGDNEQFF. DNA for the CDR3: TGTGCCAGCAGGGTGGGGCGGGGGGCAGGGGACAATGAGCAGTTCTTC.

The rearrangement uses TRBV27 and TRBJ1-5; 7 positions match TRBD1. V was pared by 4 bases and J by 0 bases, with 6 bases of the junction left unmatched. The CDR3 contains 16 residues. The germline V gene has CDR1 MNHEY and CDR2 SMNVEV (reference sequence). In nucleotides, the CDR3 is TGTGCCAGCAGTTCAGACAGGGACCATAGCAATCAGCCCCAGCATTTT. This gives the protein CASSSDRDHSNQPQHF.

V is TRBV7-3 and J is TRBJ1-1, with a weak D call TRBD1 (6 bases). The CDR3 loop spans 13 amino acids. V lost 5 bases and J lost 4, with 11 bases in between. Germline V gene sequence: CDR1 SGHTA, CDR2 FQGTGA. In DNA, the CDR3 is TGTGCCAGCAGCGCGGACAGTTCCACTGAAGCTTTCTTT. Encoded protein: CASSADSSTEAFF.

This chain joins TRBV19 and TRBJ1-1, with 8 bases lining up with TRBD1. The CDR3 spans 13 residues. The germline V gene has CDR1 LNHDA and CDR2 SQIVND (reference sequence). Unmatched junction bases numbered 5, after V lost 5 bases and J lost 6 bases. The CDR3 spells CASSWTGSAEAFF. CDR3 DNA sequence: TGTGCCAGTAGTTGGACAGGGTCAGCTGAAGCTTTCTTT.

The V gene is TRBV7-8, the J gene TRBJ2-1, with a weak D call TRBD1 (6 bases). This CDR3 comprises 14 residues. V lost 2 bases to trimming and J lost 10 bases, with 15 bases between them. CDR1 SGHVS and CDR2 FQNEAQ come from the germline V gene. CDR3: CASSLSTGWWEQFF. The CDR3 region has the DNA TGTGCCAGCAGCTTATCAACAGGGTGGTGGGAGCAGTTCTTC.